This TCR beta chain was captured in a study of early stage breast cancer tumors. The wider study: Samples were sequenced at around 10-fold average coverage.

CDR1 is MDHEN and CDR2 is SYDVKM in the germline V gene. With 4 bases clipped from V and 1 base from J, the junction kept 6 bases outside the gene matches. The CDR3 covers 15 residues. TCRdb keeps only in-frame clones here, not all; method: immunoSEQ multiplex PCR. The sample holds some 72,000 clones, approximately 80% seen once. Specimen: blood. The chain has TRBV28 and TRBJ1-1; 7 nucleotides agree with TRBD1. The clonotype was recovered from a person between 55 and 69 years old with breast cancer. The CDR3 spells CASSYRGGGNTEAFF. DNA of the CDR3: TGTGCCAGCAGTTACAGGGGTGGGGGGAACACTGAAGCTTTCTTT.